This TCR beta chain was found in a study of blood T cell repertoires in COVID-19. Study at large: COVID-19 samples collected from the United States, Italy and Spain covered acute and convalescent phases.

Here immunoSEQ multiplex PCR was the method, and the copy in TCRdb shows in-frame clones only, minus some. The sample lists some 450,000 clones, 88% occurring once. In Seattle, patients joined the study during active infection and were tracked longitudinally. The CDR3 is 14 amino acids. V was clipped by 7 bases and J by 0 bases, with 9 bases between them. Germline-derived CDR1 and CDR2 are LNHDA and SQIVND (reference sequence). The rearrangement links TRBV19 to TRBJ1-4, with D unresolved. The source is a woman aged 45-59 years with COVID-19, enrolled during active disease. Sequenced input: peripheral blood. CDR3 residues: CASTTGTTNEKLFF. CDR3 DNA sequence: TGTGCCAGTACGACGGGAACAACTAATGAAAAACTGTTTTTT.